This T cell receptor beta chain was recorded in a study of cytomegalovirus exposure and HLA in healthy donors. Remarks on this clone: No antigen is known for it.

General study results and limits: A previous analysis found most TCR beta V segments productive roughly 90% or roughly 30% of the time. Researchers catalogued approximately 170 TCR beta chains as cytomegalovirus-associated. An analysis was carried out at a later point. It showed that HLA-associated TCR beta chains were more clonally expanded than equally common non-associated chains.

It was with 60 Vbeta and 13 Jbeta primers that the PCR ran. The method was immunoSEQ multiplex PCR; TCRdb's version includes in-frame clones alone and lacks a portion of them. The sample shows roughly 150,000 clones, 70% to 80% of them seen only once. The clonotype was recovered from a man under 40 in good health and CMV-seronegative. What was sequenced was PBMCs.

The CDR3 DNA reads TGTGCCAGCAGCTTGACCGGAGGCATAAATCAGCCCCAGCATTTT. Translation gives CASSLTGGINQPQHF. The J gene is TRBJ1-5, the V gene TRBV7-2; D remains ambiguous. Trimming removed 3 bases at V and 4 bases at J, with 13 bases between. The CDR3 sequence is 15 residues long. CDR1 is SGHTA, CDR2 FQGNSA, per germline.